This is a list of T cell receptor beta chains from one sample in a study of Ad26.COV2.S vaccination and SARS-CoV-2 variants. Produced via immunoSEQ multiplex PCR; TCRdb's table is partial and in-frame only. The table includes fewer than 800,000 clones, more than 70% detected once. The material was peripheral blood, obtained in a trial of Ad26.COV2.S vaccine versus placebo. The receptor set was obtained from a person aged 18 to 59 who received the Ad26.COV2.S COVID-19 vaccine or a placebo. CDR3s include the opening cysteine and the closing phenylalanine or tryptophan. D genes are given only for firm matches. Not every row has a clone size; where given, it reads once, few, many or a size class.

D	V	J	size	DNA	CDR3
TRBD1	TRBV15	TRBJ1-2	few	TGTGCCACCAGCAGAGAGACAGGGAGGGCCTCCTATGGCTACACCTTC	CATSRETGRASYGYTF
TRBD2	TRBV10-3	TRBJ2-2	once	TGTGCCATCACCGGGACTAGCGGGGGGCGAGGCACCGGGGAGCTGTTTTTT	CAITGTSGGRGTGELFF
TRBD1	TRBV13	TRBJ1-1	.	TGTGCCAGCAGCACGCGACAGGGGGAAGCTTTCTTT	CASSTRQGEAFF
TRBD1	TRBV5-6	TRBJ1-3	.	TGTGCCAGCAGACCGACAGGGGCTGGAAACACCATATATTTT	CASRPTGAGNTIYF
.	TRBV10-3	TRBJ2-1	.	TGTGCCATCAGTGACTCCCTAGATGAGCAGTTCTTC	CAISDSLDEQFF
TRBD2	TRBV13	TRBJ2-1	.	TGTGCCAGCAGCTACCTAGGACTAGCGGGAGAGACTGAGCAGTTCTTC	CASSYLGLAGETEQFF
TRBD1	TRBV2	TRBJ1-5	few	TGTGCCAGCGAGCCGGACAGGGCCTTAGGACCCCAGCATTTT	CASEPDRALGPQHF
.	TRBV30	TRBJ1-3	.	TGTGCCTGGGGCGGTAGGGGTCCTGCAGGAAACACCATATATTTT	CAWGGRGPAGNTIYF
.	TRBV19	TRBJ2-2	.	TGTGCCAGTAGTATCGGTCTAGGGTCCTTAACCGGGGAGCTGTTTTTT	CASSIGLGSLTGELFF
.	TRBV7-2	TRBJ2-7	.	TGTGCCAGCGGGCCCCGGACGCCATCCTACGAGCAGTACTTC	CASGPRTPSYEQYF
.	TRBV5-1	TRBJ2-4	.	TGCGCCAGCAGCTTGGACAGAATAATTCAGTACTTC	CASSLDRIIQYF
.	TRBV7-2	TRBJ1-2	.	TGTGCCAGCAGCTTGAAGGGGATAAACTATGGCTACACCTTC	CASSLKGINYGYTF
TRBD2	TRBV4-1	TRBJ2-2	.	TGCGCCAGCAGCCAACGCTGGAGCGGGGACCTTGGCACCGGGGAGCTGTTTTTT	CASSQRWSGDLGTGELFF
.	TRBV12-2	TRBJ2-3	.	TGTGCAAGTCGCTTAGGCCCAGCGGGGGGGCCGTTAGATACGCAGTATTTT	CASRLGPAGGPLDTQYF
.	TRBV15	TRBJ2-2	.	TGTGCCACCAGCAGAGTGCTAGCAGACACCGGGGAGCTGTTTTTT	CATSRVLADTGELFF
.	TRBV4-2	TRBJ2-1	once	TGTGCCAGCAGCCAAGTCTCGGCGGGCTCCTACAATGAGCAGTTCTTC	CASSQVSAGSYNEQFF
.	TRBV14	TRBJ2-6	.	TGTGCCAGCAGCCCTTTTTTCAACGTCCTGACTTTC	CASSPFFNVLTF
.	TRBV6-6	TRBJ2-1	.	TGTGCCAGCAGTTACGGTGGTCAGATCAATGAGCAGTTCTTC	CASSYGGQINEQFF
.	TRBV5-1	TRBJ2-5	.	TGCGCCAGCAGCAGCCCTGGGGAGAGCCAAGAGACCCAGTACTTC	CASSSPGESQETQYF
.	TRBV7-9	TRBJ2-7	.	TGTGCCAGCAGCTTAGGTCTATTAACAGGATCCTACGAGCAGTACTTC	CASSLGLLTGSYEQYF
.	TRBV3-1/TRBV3-2	TRBJ1-3	.	TGTGCCAGCAGCCAAACCATGGGCTCTGGAAACACCATATATTTT	CASSQTMGSGNTIYF
.	TRBV6-1	TRBJ1-5	once	TGTGCCAGCAGTGAAGCCGGGATCCAGCCCCAGCATTTT	CASSEAGIQPQHF
TRBD1	TRBV12-3/TRBV12-4	TRBJ1-1	once	TGTGCCAGCAGCCGGGACAGGGAGATGGCTTTCTTT	CASSRDREMAFF
.	TRBV7-6	TRBJ2-3	.	TGTGCCAGCAGCTTAACAGGGACAGATACGCAGTATTTT	CASSLTGTDTQYF
.	TRBV9	TRBJ1-1	.	TGTGCCAGCAGCGTAGGCGGCTCCACTGAAGCTTTCTTT	CASSVGGSTEAFF
.	TRBV7-9	TRBJ1-1	.	TGTGCCAGCAGCTTACCAGGGCGGGACACTGAAGCTTTCTTT	CASSLPGRDTEAFF
TRBD2	TRBV6-1	TRBJ2-7	.	TGTGCCAGCAGTGAATTTACTAGCGGGAGAAACGAGCAGTACTTC	CASSEFTSGRNEQYF
.	TRBV3-1/TRBV3-2	TRBJ2-2	.	TGTGCCAGCAGCCAAGATTCGGGGCTCCTGAACACCGGGGAGCTGTTTTTT	CASSQDSGLLNTGELFF
TRBD1	TRBV9	TRBJ2-3	.	TGTGCCAGCAGCCGGGACAGAGACACAGATACGCAGTATTTT	CASSRDRDTDTQYF
TRBD1	TRBV6-5	TRBJ1-5	.	TGTGCCAGCAAAAGGACAGGGGGTGGTCAGCCCCAGCATTTT	CASKRTGGGQPQHF
TRBD1	TRBV7-2	TRBJ2-3	once	TGTGCCAGCAGCGAAGACAGGGCCACAGATACGCAGTATTTT	CASSEDRATDTQYF
.	TRBV11-2	TRBJ1-2	.	TGTGCCAGCAGCTCCATTGGGGGCTACACCTTC	CASSSIGGYTF
.	TRBV2	TRBJ1-3	.	TGTGCCAGCAGCCCAAGGGCCAACACCATATATTTT	CASSPRANTIYF
.	TRBV7-9	TRBJ1-2	.	TGTGCCAGCAGCTCCCCGGACCTTGGGGAGTATGGCTACACCTTC	CASSSPDLGEYGYTF
.	TRBV4-1	TRBJ2-3	.	TGCGCCAGCAGCCAAGAACCGGGAAGAGCAGATACGCAGTATTTT	CASSQEPGRADTQYF
.	TRBV30	TRBJ2-1	.	TGTGCCTGTAGCCCCGGCTACAATGAGCAGTTCTTC	CACSPGYNEQFF
.	TRBV15	TRBJ1-5	.	TGTGCCACCAGCAGAGATGGGCAGGGTGATCAGCCCCAGCATTTT	CATSRDGQGDQPQHF
TRBD1	TRBV18	TRBJ2-7	.	TGTGCCAGCTCACCGGGACAGCACTACGAGCAGTACTTC	CASSPGQHYEQYF
.	TRBV30	TRBJ1-1	.	TGTGCCTGGAGTGTACAGAGCACTGAAGCTTTCTTT	CAWSVQSTEAFF
.	TRBV18	TRBJ1-2	.	TGTGCCAGCTCACCTGAGGCAGCCAATAACTATGGCTACACCTTC	CASSPEAANNYGYTF
.	TRBV23-1	TRBJ2-3	few	TGCGCCAGCAGTCGGGGGGATCCTAGCACAGATACGCAGTATTTT	CASSRGDPSTDTQYF
.	TRBV6-4	TRBJ2-1	.	TGTGCCAGCAGTGACTCGGGCGGGAACCTGAGAAATGAGCAGTTCTTC	CASSDSGGNLRNEQFF
.	TRBV7-3	TRBJ2-5	.	TGTGCCAGCAGCTTCGGGGCCAAAGAGACCCAGTACTTC	CASSFGAKETQYF
.	TRBV14	TRBJ1-1	few	TGTGCCAGCAGCCAAGGGACAGCAAACACTGAAGCTTTCTTT	CASSQGTANTEAFF
TRBD1	TRBV5-6	TRBJ1-2	once	TGTGCCAGCAGCTTGGACCGGGACAGGGGGGTGGTCGACTATGGCTACACCTTC	CASSLDRDRGVVDYGYTF
.	TRBV6-6	TRBJ1-5	.	TGTGCCAGCAGTCCTAAGCAGGGCTATAACAATCAGCCCCAGCATTTT	CASSPKQGYNNQPQHF
TRBD1	TRBV7-8	TRBJ1-1	.	TGTGCCAGCAGCCCGACCGGGACAGGTGGAACTGAAGCTTTCTTT	CASSPTGTGGTEAFF
.	TRBV7-9	TRBJ2-5	.	TGTGCCAGCAGCTTAGCCCGGCAAGTTGAGACCCAGTACTTC	CASSLARQVETQYF
TRBD2	TRBV14	TRBJ2-7	.	TGTGCCAGCAGCACCGGGACTATTAAGGGCTACGAGCAGTACTTC	CASSTGTIKGYEQYF
.	TRBV5-1	TRBJ2-7	few	TGCGCCAGCAGCTTGGCCGTGGTCGGCGAGCAGTACTTC	CASSLAVVGEQYF
.	TRBV30	TRBJ2-4	.	TGTGCCTGGAGTGTAAGGCTCGAAAACATTCAGTACTTC	CAWSVRLENIQYF
TRBD1	TRBV27	TRBJ1-1	.	TGTGCCAGCAGTTCCCCTCTGACAGGGGAAGCTTTCTTT	CASSSPLTGEAFF
.	TRBV5-1	TRBJ1-4	.	TGCGCCAGCAGCTTGTACGGCCCCAATGAAAAACTGTTTTTT	CASSLYGPNEKLFF
.	TRBV30	TRBJ1-1	.	TGTGCCTGGAGTGGCCGGGCGAACACTGAAGCTTTCTTT	CAWSGRANTEAFF
.	TRBV10-3	TRBJ1-3	once	TGTGCCCCGAGGGGCGAAAACACCATATATTTT	CAPRGENTIYF